The 15 T cell receptor beta chains in this list originate from one sample, sequenced in a study of cytomegalovirus exposure and HLA in healthy donors (dated by TCRdb to the late 2010s). Receptor libraries were prepared by the immunoSEQ multiplex PCR assay. For the multiplex PCR, a mixture combining 60 forward primers for TCR Vbeta segments and 13 reverse primers for TCR Jbeta segments was used. TCRdb took this table from immuneACCESS and kept in-frame rearrangements with V and J called. Such tables lack part of the clones; where checked against another copy, unresolved V genes explain under half of the gap, and the rest is unexplained. The table held for this sample gives 150,000 to 200,000 clones. Roughly 1.9% of the sample is taken by the ten largest. What was sequenced was PBMCs. Every receptor here comes from a man under 40 in good health and CMV-seronegative.

The chain is built from TRBV19 and TRBJ1-1; TRBD1 matches at 7 bases. Germline trimming cut 5 bases from V and 3 bases from J; bases unmatched to any gene: 9. Germline V gene lookup returns CDR1 LNHDA and CDR2 SQIVND (reference sequence). The length of the CDR3 is 15 residues. DNA of the CDR3: TGTGCCAGTAGTGACCGGGTAGGGGGCTACACTGAAGCTTTCTTT. It yields the protein CASSDRVGGYTEAFF.

The CDR3 coding sequence is TGTGCCAGCAGTATGGGGCAGGGGAACACTGAAGCTTTCTTT. Translating it yields CASSMGQGNTEAFF. The chain recombines TRBV6-1 with TRBJ1-1; tentatively, D is TRBD1 (5 bases). The germline gives CDR1 MNHNS, CDR2 SASEGT. V was trimmed by 5 bases and J by 1 base, leaving 11 bases between them. CDR3 length: 14 amino acids.

The chain combines TRBV6-5 with TRBJ2-7, with a weak D call TRBD1 (6 bases). Looked up from germline, CDR1 is MNHEY and CDR2 is SVGAGI. V shed 6 bases and J shed 2 bases, with 11 bases lying between them. CDR3 length: 13 residues. The CDR3 DNA follows: TGTGCCAGCAGCCCCGACAGGCCCTACGAGCAGTACTTC. This encodes CASSPDRPYEQYF.

V is TRBV30 and J is TRBJ1-4; perhaps TRBD1 as D (6 bases). The CDR3 consists of 15 residues. The ends were cut back, 2 bases at V and 7 bases at J, with 17 bases in the middle. In germline, CDR1 is GTSNPN, CDR2 SVGIG (reference sequence). The CDR3 DNA reads as TGTGCCTGGAGTCATTGGCAGGGGAAGGGTGAAAAACTGTTTTTT. Residues: CAWSHWQGKGEKLFF.

The chain is built from TRBV7-2 and TRBJ1-1; D possibly corresponds to TRBD1 (6 bases). The germline V and J ends were trimmed by 6 bases and 4 bases, with 12 bases remaining between them. Per germline, CDR1 SGHTA and CDR2 FQGNSA. The CDR3 is made up of 13 amino acids. The CDR3 region has the DNA TGTGCCAGCAGATTTACAGGGCCCACTGAAGCTTTCTTT. It is translated as CASRFTGPTEAFF.

The rearrangement links TRBV7-9 to TRBJ2-1; 8 bases agree with TRBD2. Trimming cost V 5 bases and J 2 bases; bases outside gene matches: 5. CDR1 and CDR2 (germline): SEHNR, FQNEAQ (reference sequence). This CDR3 is 15 amino acids long. This CDR3 reads CASSLSGSPYNEQFF. As DNA, the CDR3 is TGTGCCAGCAGCCTCAGCGGGAGCCCCTACAATGAGCAGTTCTTC.

This chain joins TRBV28 and TRBJ1-1; D ambiguous. The V gene's germline CDR1 is MDHEN and CDR2 SYDVKM. This CDR3 region has 13 residues. The DNA for the CDR3 is TGTGTTGCCAGGATTAACATGAACACTGAAGCTTTCTTT. The encoded protein is CVARINMNTEAFF.

The chain couples TRBV9 to TRBJ2-3; 14 positions match TRBD2. The CDR3 runs to 21 residues. Germline V CDR1 and CDR2: SGDLS, YYNGEE. V lost 3 bases, J lost 5 bases, and 20 bases stayed unmatched. CDR3 DNA: TGTGCCAGCAGCGAAAGGGCACAAACCGGGACTAGCGGGAGAAGGATAGATACGCAGTATTTT. This translates into CASSERAQTGTSGRRIDTQYF.

The rearrangement links TRBV5-6 to TRBJ1-2, with 7 nucleotides matching TRBD1. CDR1 SGHDT and CDR2 YYEEEE come from the germline V gene. Losses at the gene ends were 3 bases for V and 6 bases for J; bases not matched to a gene: 11. The CDR3 is 15 amino acids. The CDR3 bases are TGTGCCAGCAGCTGGACTGGGACAGCAGAAGATGGCTACACCTTC. Its protein product is CASSWTGTAEDGYTF. Together with reference TRBV5-6 and TRBJ1-2, the CDR3 gives the full variable domain: DAGVTQSPTHLIKTRGQQVTLRCSPKSGHDTVSWYQQALGQGPQFIFQYYEEEERQRGNFPDRFSGHQFPNYSSELNVNALLLGDSALYLCASSWTGTAEDGYTFGSGTRLTVV.

The CDR3 loop is CASSPRPTGYGYTF. The CDR3, as DNA: TGTGCCAGCAGCCCTAGACCGACAGGGTACGGCTACACCTTC. V gene TRBV5-5 combines with J gene TRBJ1-2; 7 positions match TRBD1. V trimming: 4 bases; J trimming: 8 bases; junction bases outside the gene matches: 11. Germline V gene sequence: CDR1 SGHKS, CDR2 YYEKEE (reference sequence). The CDR3 covers 14 residues.

The chain carries TRBV28 and TRBJ2-1; 8 nucleotides align to TRBD2. Per the germline V gene, CDR1 is MDHEN and CDR2 is SYDVKM. V gave up 5 bases and J gave up 5 bases; unmatched junction bases: 11. This CDR3 region has 16 residues. This chain's CDR3 is CASSPLMTSVDNEQFF. In DNA form, the CDR3 reads TGTGCCAGCAGTCCCCTAATGACTAGCGTTGACAATGAGCAGTTCTTC.

The chain combines TRBV18 with TRBJ2-2; TRBD1 matches at 8 bases. CDR1 and CDR2 from the germline V gene are KGHSH and LQKENI. J gave up 5 bases and V 1 base, and 6 bases lay outside the gene matches. The CDR3 totals 16 residues. This CDR3 reads CASSPRQGAGTGELFF. In nucleotides, the CDR3 is TGTGCCAGCTCACCACGGCAGGGGGCAGGAACCGGGGAGCTGTTTTTT. Full variable domain (remainder filled in from reference TRBV18 and TRBJ2-2): NAGVMQNPRHLVRRRGQEARLRCSPMKGHSHVYWYRQLPEEGLKFMVYLQKENIIDESGMPKERFSAEFPKEGPSILRIQQVVRGDSAAYFCASSPRQGAGTGELFFGEGSRLTVL.

V is TRBV7-8 and J is TRBJ2-2; 8 positions agree with TRBD1. CDR1 and CDR2 (germline): SGHVS, FQNEAQ. CDR3 length equals 15 residues. After removal of 5 bases from V and 4 bases from J, the junction contained 6 bases not matched to a gene. This CDR3 is CASSPTTGGTGELFF. The CDR3 coding sequence is TGTGCCAGCAGCCCTACCACAGGGGGCACCGGGGAGCTGTTTTTT.

The chain has TRBV29-1 and TRBJ2-5; D ambiguous. The end of the DNA is better explained by TRBJ2-7, so the J call may be wrong. The CDR3 totals 14 residues. CDR1 and CDR2 (germline): SQVTM, ANQGSEA. Here the CDR3 DNA reads TGCAGCGTTTTAATACAGACGAGCTCCTACGAGCAGTACTTC. It is translated as CSVLIQTSSYEQYF.

The chain links TRBV7-2 to TRBJ2-2; 7 bases are shared with TRBD2. The length of the CDR3 is 15 residues. Germline lookup yields CDR1 SGHTA and CDR2 FQGNSA. V trimming: 3 bases; J trimming: 8 bases; junction bases outside the gene matches: 9. CDR3 loop: CASSFASGPWGELFF. For the CDR3, the DNA is TGTGCCAGCAGCTTTGCTAGCGGACCGTGGGGGGAGCTGTTTTTT.